The 28 T cell receptor beta chains reported below all come from one sample, sequenced in a study of T cell responses to AZD1222 COVID-19 vaccine. Repertoires were generated with immunoSEQ multiplex PCR, while TCRdb's copy carries only in-frame clones and drops some. This repertoire shows roughly 100,000 clones, 90% found once; its top ten account for roughly 8%. Sequencing used peripheral blood, obtained 28 days after the second AZD1222 dose. All receptors come from an adult who received the AZD1222 COVID-19 vaccine.

This rearrangement joins TRBV29-1 to TRBJ2-5; 10 bases are shared with TRBD2. The CDR3 is made up of 17 amino acids. Germline V gene sequence: CDR1 SQVTM, CDR2 ANQGSEA. Germline trimming cut 4 bases from V and 4 bases from J; bases unmatched to any gene: 15. The CDR3 here is CSVGASGGFSRGETQYF. The DNA for the CDR3 is TGCAGCGTTGGGGCTAGCGGGGGTTTTTCTCGGGGAGAGACCCAGTACTTC.

The chain is built from TRBV7-3 and TRBJ1-3; maybe TRBD1 (5 bases). Germline V gene sequence: CDR1 SGHTA, CDR2 FQGTGA. The CDR3 has 14 amino acids. The V and J ends lost 5 bases and 4 bases respectively, with 12 bases between them. The chain's CDR3 is CASSPGGTGNTIYF. The CDR3 DNA sequence: TGTGCCAGCAGCCCAGGAGGGACCGGAAACACCATATATTTT.

The chain links TRBV6-2 or TRBV6-3 to TRBJ1-2, with a weak D call TRBD1 (5 bases). Germline CDR1 reads MNHEY; CDR2 reads SVGEGT. The CDR3 is 21 residues long. V dropped 4 bases and J dropped 4 bases, with 34 bases sitting between them. The CDR3 bases are TGTGCCAGCAGTTCTCAGGGTCTCCGGGTCTCCGCACAGGAAAATCCCTATGGCTACACCTTC. Protein sequence: CASSSQGLRVSAQENPYGYTF.

This clone was found once. The chain employs TRBV12-3 or TRBV12-4 and TRBJ2-1; D is unresolved. V dropped 7 bases and J dropped 6 bases, with 13 bases sitting between them. There are 13 residues in the CDR3. The CDR3 spells CASTKTSTNEQFF. The DNA for the CDR3 is TGTGCCAGCACTAAAACCAGTACCAATGAGCAGTTCTTC.

This clone came up a few times. This chain joins TRBV5-1 and TRBJ2-6, with a possible D match to TRBD1 (6 bases). The CDR3 extends over 17 amino acids. V was shortened by 3 bases and J by 3 bases, with 16 bases between the two germline ends. Germline V gene lookup returns CDR1 SGHRS and CDR2 YFSETQ. This CDR3 reads CASSSGQLSGGANVLTF. For the CDR3, the DNA is TGCGCCAGCAGCTCCGGACAGCTCTCTGGTGGGGCCAACGTCCTGACTTTC.

About this clone itself: Other DNA sequences in the same sample also yield this CDR3. CDR3: CASSSGQNYEQYF. CDR3 nucleotides: TGTGCCAGCAGCTCAGGACAGAATTACGAGCAGTACTTC. V usage is TRBV7-2 and J usage is TRBJ2-7, with a weak D call TRBD1 (6 bases). Germline values: CDR1 SGHTA, CDR2 FQGNSA. Trimming removed 4 bases from V and 4 bases from J, with 11 bases in between. This CDR3 comprises 13 residues.

The chain joins TRBV4-3 to TRBJ1-2; perhaps TRBD1 as D (6 bases). The CDR3 runs to 13 residues. V was clipped by 0 bases and J by 8 bases, with 10 bases between them. Germline V lookup: CDR1 LGHNA, CDR2 YSLEER. The CDR3 is CASSQETGGGYTF. The CDR3 coding sequence is TGCGCCAGCAGCCAAGAGACAGGCGGGGGCTACACCTTC.

The chain couples TRBV3-1 (or the pseudogene TRBV3-2) to TRBJ2-7, with D perhaps matching TRBD2 (6 bases). The CDR3 is made up of 17 amino acids. Germline V lookup: CDR1 LGHDT, CDR2 YNNKEL (reference sequence). V dropped 0 bases and J dropped 4 bases, with 19 bases sitting between them. In DNA, the CDR3 is TGTGCCAGCAGCCAAGATTTGGGCGGGAATCTGAGATACGAGCAGTACTTC. Its protein is CASSQDLGGNLRYEQYF.

This clone was counted between two and nine times. V is TRBV15 and J is TRBJ1-1, with D unresolved. This CDR3 is built from 14 residues. Trimming removed 0 bases at V and 5 bases at J, with 10 bases between. Per germline, CDR1 LNHNV and CDR2 YYDKDF (reference sequence). CDR3 amino acids: CATSREIEGTEAFF. In DNA, the CDR3 is TGTGCCACCAGCAGAGAAATCGAGGGTACTGAAGCTTTCTTT.

The chain is built from TRBV5-8 and TRBJ2-5, with 7 bases lining up with TRBD1. Germline V gene sequence: CDR1 SGHTS, CDR2 YDEGEE. The CDR3 is made up of 15 amino acids. The V segment lost 0 bases and the J segment 2 bases; nucleotides outside the gene matches: 4. The CDR3 DNA follows: TGTGCCAGCAGCTTGGCCCGGGACAGTCAAGAGACCCAGTACTTC. Translated, it gives CASSLARDSQETQYF.

The chain has TRBV18 and TRBJ1-6; D is perhaps TRBD1 (5 bases). This CDR3 has 15 amino acids. From germline, CDR1 is KGHSH and CDR2 LQKENI. V gave up 5 bases and J gave up 0 bases, with 8 bases separating them. This CDR3 reads CASSGDRSYNSPLHF. CDR3 bases: TGTGCCAGCTCAGGGGACCGCTCCTATAATTCACCCCTCCACTTT.

The rearrangement uses TRBV4-2 and TRBJ1-2, with TRBD1 matching over 7 bases. V shed 0 bases and J 4 bases; nucleotides not matched to a gene: 5. The germline gives CDR1 LGHNA, CDR2 YNFKEQ. The CDR3 runs 15 residues. CDR3 nucleotide sequence: TGTGCCAGCAGCCAAGAGGGCAGGGGGGCCTATGGCTACACCTTC. This encodes CASSQEGRGAYGYTF.

This chain connects TRBV7-3 to TRBJ2-1; 7 positions agree with TRBD2. Unmatched junction bases numbered 13, after V lost 5 bases and J lost 6 bases. The CDR3 has 16 residues. Germline CDR1 SGHTA, CDR2 FQGTGA. The CDR3 DNA is TGTGCCAGCAGCCCCATCGTGGGGGAGGGTCTCAATGAGCAGTTCTTC. It codes for CASSPIVGEGLNEQFF.

This CDR3 is CASRHGETEAFF. DNA of the CDR3: TGTGCCAGCCGACATGGGGAGACTGAAGCTTTCTTT. The chain has TRBV3-1 (or the pseudogene TRBV3-2) and TRBJ1-1, with D unresolved. V lost 8 bases, J lost 5 bases, and 12 bases lay in between. This CDR3 spans 12 amino acids. Germline values: CDR1 LGHDT, CDR2 YNNKEL (reference sequence).

The gene calls are TRBV5-4 and TRBJ1-1; no clear D. The CDR3 sequence is 11 residues long. V dropped 0 bases and J dropped 6 bases, with 3 bases sitting between them. Germline V gene sequence: CDR1 SGHNT, CDR2 YYREEE (reference sequence). CDR3 loop: CASSLGPEAFF. CDR3 coding DNA: TGTGCCAGCAGCTTGGGGCCTGAAGCTTTCTTT.

The genes are TRBV5-1 and TRBJ1-2; D not certain. From germline, CDR1 is SGHRS and CDR2 YFSETQ. The V and J ends lost 0 bases and 3 bases respectively, with 12 bases between them. The CDR3 contains 15 residues. CDR3 coding DNA: TGCGCCAGCAGCTTGGACAGACCTACGGACTATGGCTACACCTTC. Translating it yields CASSLDRPTDYGYTF.

This clone was detected only once. The V gene is TRBV6-5, the J gene TRBJ2-3; the match to TRBD2 covers 10 bases. After removal of 0 bases from V and 4 bases from J, the junction contained 1 base not matched to a gene. This CDR3 is 15 amino acids long. Germline CDR1 MNHEY, CDR2 SVGAGI. The CDR3 sequence is CASSYSLAGADTQYF. In DNA, the CDR3 is TGTGCCAGCAGTTACTCCCTAGCGGGGGCAGATACGCAGTATTTT.

The V gene is TRBV25-1, the J gene TRBJ2-7; D may be TRBD1 (5 bases). The V and J ends lost 1 base and 5 bases respectively, with 15 bases between them. Germline lookup yields CDR1 MGHDK and CDR2 SYGVNS. This CDR3 comprises 15 residues. The CDR3 region has the DNA TGTGCCAGCAGTGAATCCTCGGGCAGGGCCGACGAGCAGTACTTC. It encodes CASSESSGRADEQYF.

The rearrangement links TRBV7-9 to TRBJ2-7; 7 nucleotides line up with TRBD1. Germline V gene sequence: CDR1 SEHNR, CDR2 FQNEAQ (reference sequence). This CDR3 has 16 amino acids. V lost 1 base to trimming and J lost 2 bases; unmatched junction nucleotides: 8. In DNA, the CDR3 is TGTGCCAGCAGCTTAGGACAGGGCTATGGAGCCTACGAGCAGTACTTC. It is translated as CASSLGQGYGAYEQYF.

This chain links TRBV12-5 with TRBJ2-1; 11 bases are shared with TRBD2. This CDR3 comprises 13 residues. Germline CDR1 and CDR2: LGHNT and FRNRAP. J lost 6 bases, V lost 9 bases, and 4 bases had no gene match. The DNA of the CDR3 is TGTGCTAGCCAGGGACTAGCGGCCAATGAGCAGTTCTTC. This codes for CASQGLAANEQFF.

This chain uses TRBV7-2 with TRBJ1-2; D possibly corresponds to TRBD1 (5 bases). This CDR3 has 16 residues. Trimming pared 0 bases from V and 2 bases from J, leaving 13 bases between. Per the germline V gene, CDR1 is SGHTA and CDR2 is FQGNSA. CDR3 sequence reads: CASSLARGQGNYGYTF. CDR3 sequence (DNA): TGTGCCAGCAGCTTAGCAAGGGGCCAGGGAAACTATGGCTACACCTTC.

The chain carries TRBV19 and TRBJ1-5; unclear D gene. The CDR3 runs to 14 residues. The germline V and J ends were trimmed by 10 bases and 3 bases, with 16 bases remaining between them. Germline CDR1 and CDR2: LNHDA and SQIVND (reference sequence). CDR3 residues: CATDPRSNNQPQHF. CDR3 bases: TGTGCCACCGACCCACGGAGTAACAATCAGCCCCAGCATTTT.

The V gene is TRBV2, the J gene TRBJ2-1; 8 bases agree with TRBD2. V dropped 7 bases and J dropped 10; count of bases not matched to a gene: 9. CDR3 length: 13 amino acids. Germline lookup yields CDR1 SNHLY and CDR2 FYNNEI. In nucleotides, the CDR3 is TGTGCCAGCAAACGAGCGGGGGAGGTCGAGCAGTTCTTC. Its translation: CASKRAGEVEQFF.

The gene calls are TRBV19 and TRBJ2-7; D remains unclear. CDR3 length: 11 residues. Trimming stripped 3 bases from V and 5 bases from J, with 5 bases between. The germline V gene encodes CDR1 LNHDA and CDR2 SQIVND (reference sequence). The DNA for the CDR3 is TGTGCCAGTAGTATTGGGAACGAGCAGTACTTC. Its translation: CASSIGNEQYF.

The chain links TRBV15 to TRBJ2-7; TRBD1 aligns across 8 bases. J gave up 4 bases and V 1 base, and 6 bases lay outside the gene matches. Germline values: CDR1 LNHNV, CDR2 YYDKDF (reference sequence). The CDR3 has 15 residues. CDR3 sequence: CATSRGGTGFYEQYF. The CDR3 coding sequence is TGTGCCACCAGCAGAGGCGGGACAGGATTTTACGAGCAGTACTTC.

In DNA, the CDR3 is TGTGCCAGCAGTTCCGGGACAGGGTTATTGAATGAGCAGTTCTTC. This gives the protein CASSSGTGLLNEQFF. The chain has TRBV5-5 and TRBJ2-1; 9 nucleotides agree with TRBD1. CDR3 length: 15 residues. CDR1 and CDR2 (germline): SGHKS, YYEKEE (reference sequence). V lost 5 bases to trimming and J lost 7 bases; unmatched junction nucleotides: 10.

The chain joins TRBV14 to TRBJ2-3; 10 nucleotides match TRBD2. CDR3 length: 15 residues. The germline gives CDR1 SGHDN, CDR2 FVKESK. V lost 3 bases and J lost 2; bases outside the gene matches: 2. The CDR3 DNA reads as TGTGCCAGCAGCCAGGGACTAGCGTACACAGATACGCAGTATTTT. Amino acids: CASSQGLAYTDTQYF.

Written as DNA, the CDR3 is TGTGCCAGCAGCCCCTCGGGGGGCCGGGACATTCAGTACTTC. This codes for CASSPSGGRDIQYF. The chain carries TRBV9 and TRBJ2-4; weak D call: TRBD2 (7 bases). Germline CDR1 reads SGDLS; CDR2 reads YYNGEE. CDR3 size: 14 residues. Trimming stripped 4 bases from V and 8 bases from J, with 16 bases between.